A selection of T cell receptor beta chains follows, all from one sample in a study of blood T cell repertoires in COVID-19. The repertoire was sequenced with immunoSEQ multiplex PCR; TCRdb's copy has only in-frame clones and lacks some. In the table there are under 110,000 clones, about 80% of which are singletons. The sequenced sample was peripheral blood. Every receptor here comes from a woman aged 55-69 years with acute or convalescent COVID-19. Each CDR3 is given with its conserved first and last residue. The order of the fields is D gene, V gene, clone size, J gene, CDR3 protein, CDR3 DNA. D genes are given only for firm matches. Some rows mark clone size as missing; the rest say once, few, many or name a class of expanded clone.

d_gene: TRBD2
v_gene: TRBV28
abundance: NA
j_gene: TRBJ2-7
CDR3aa: CASRQQLAGAYEQYF
CDR3nt: TGTGCCAGCAGGCAACAACTAGCGGGAGCCTACGAGCAGTACTTC

d_gene: TRBD1
v_gene: TRBV27
abundance: NA
j_gene: TRBJ1-2
CDR3aa: CASSLGTGTGYTF
CDR3nt: TGTGCCAGCAGCCTCGGGACAGGGACCGGCTACACCTTC

d_gene: TRBD1
v_gene: TRBV10-3
abundance: NA
j_gene: TRBJ2-3
CDR3aa: CAIRGTGTSTDTQYF
CDR3nt: TGTGCCATCAGAGGGACAGGCACAAGCACAGATACGCAGTATTTT

d_gene: TRBD1
v_gene: TRBV6-5
abundance: once
j_gene: TRBJ2-5
CDR3aa: CASSLVGQGPETQYF
CDR3nt: TGTGCCAGCAGTTTGGTAGGACAGGGGCCTGAGACCCAGTACTTC

d_gene: TRBD1
v_gene: TRBV29-1
abundance: NA
j_gene: TRBJ1-1
CDR3aa: CSVVWDSNTEAFF
CDR3nt: TGCAGCGTTGTTTGGGACAGTAACACTGAAGCTTTCTTT

d_gene: TRBD2
v_gene: TRBV19
abundance: NA
j_gene: TRBJ2-1
CDR3aa: CASSIVRGRGPDNEQFF
CDR3nt: TGTGCCAGTAGTATAGTTAGAGGGAGGGGACCTGACAATGAGCAGTTCTTC

d_gene: NA
v_gene: TRBV6-5
abundance: few
j_gene: TRBJ1-5
CDR3aa: CASSYSKEFKPQHF
CDR3nt: TGTGCCAGCAGTTACTCGAAAGAGTTTAAGCCCCAGCATTTT

d_gene: NA
v_gene: TRBV9
abundance: NA
j_gene: TRBJ2-7
CDR3aa: CASSVEADLYEQYF
CDR3nt: TGTGCCAGCAGCGTAGAGGCGGATCTCTACGAGCAGTACTTC

d_gene: TRBD2
v_gene: TRBV3-1/TRBV3-2
abundance: NA
j_gene: TRBJ2-1
CDR3aa: CASSSTLSGSRSEQFF
CDR3nt: TGTGCCAGCAGCTCAACCCTAAGCGGGAGCCGGAGTGAGCAGTTCTTC

d_gene: TRBD1
v_gene: TRBV11-2
abundance: few
j_gene: TRBJ1-3
CDR3aa: CASSRRQGPHSGNTIYF
CDR3nt: TGTGCCAGCAGCCGTCGACAGGGGCCACATTCTGGAAACACCATATATTTT

d_gene: TRBD1
v_gene: TRBV28
abundance: NA
j_gene: TRBJ2-3
CDR3aa: CASSTTGEVADTQYF
CDR3nt: TGTGCCAGCAGCACCACAGGGGAAGTGGCAGATACGCAGTATTTT

d_gene: NA
v_gene: TRBV28
abundance: NA
j_gene: TRBJ2-3
CDR3aa: CASSAPGAGTDTQYF
CDR3nt: TGTGCCAGCAGTGCCCCCGGGGCGGGGACAGATACGCAGTATTTT

d_gene: NA
v_gene: TRBV10-3
abundance: few
j_gene: TRBJ2-7
CDR3aa: CAISGDRTGYEQYF
CDR3nt: TGTGCCATCAGTGGCGACAGGACGGGCTACGAGCAGTACTTC

d_gene: TRBD2
v_gene: TRBV7-2
abundance: NA
j_gene: TRBJ2-7
CDR3aa: CASSFSGLSSYEQYF
CDR3nt: TGTGCCAGCAGCTTTAGCGGGCTGAGCTCCTACGAGCAGTACTTC

d_gene: NA
v_gene: TRBV29-1
abundance: NA
j_gene: TRBJ2-1
CDR3aa: CSVTRGGASNEQFF
CDR3nt: TGCAGCGTTACCCGAGGGGGGGCAAGCAATGAGCAGTTCTTC

d_gene: NA
v_gene: TRBV11-2
abundance: NA
j_gene: TRBJ2-1
CDR3aa: CASSPRDLGAGLYNEQFF
CDR3nt: TGTGCCAGCAGCCCCCGGGACCTGGGGGCAGGGCTATACAATGAGCAGTTCTTC

d_gene: TRBD1
v_gene: TRBV5-5
abundance: NA
j_gene: TRBJ2-2
CDR3aa: CASSLETGKNTGELFF
CDR3nt: TGTGCCAGCAGCTTGGAGACAGGGAAAAACACCGGGGAGCTGTTTTTT

d_gene: TRBD2
v_gene: TRBV5-1
abundance: NA
j_gene: TRBJ2-1
CDR3aa: CASSRGGKGEQFF
CDR3nt: TGCGCCAGCAGCCGCGGGGGGAAGGGCGAGCAGTTCTTC

d_gene: NA
v_gene: TRBV19
abundance: NA
j_gene: TRBJ1-1
CDR3aa: CASSIHEYTEAFF
CDR3nt: TGTGCCAGTAGTATCCATGAGTACACTGAAGCTTTCTTT

d_gene: TRBD2
v_gene: TRBV5-1
abundance: NA
j_gene: TRBJ2-1
CDR3aa: CASSQTSGSLSYNEQFF
CDR3nt: TGCGCCAGCAGCCAAACTAGCGGGAGCCTCTCCTACAATGAGCAGTTCTTC

d_gene: NA
v_gene: TRBV12-3/TRBV12-4
abundance: NA
j_gene: TRBJ1-5
CDR3aa: CASSPLRDQPQHF
CDR3nt: TGTGCCAGCAGCCCACTCAGGGATCAGCCCCAGCATTTT

d_gene: TRBD2
v_gene: TRBV10-3
abundance: NA
j_gene: TRBJ2-7
CDR3aa: CAISGAGAGSSYEQYF
CDR3nt: TGTGCCATCAGTGGAGCGGGGGCAGGGAGCTCCTACGAGCAGTACTTC

d_gene: NA
v_gene: TRBV27
abundance: NA
j_gene: TRBJ1-4
CDR3aa: CASSSGGWNEKLFF
CDR3nt: TGTGCCAGCAGTTCGGGGGGATGGAATGAAAAACTGTTTTTT

d_gene: TRBD1
v_gene: TRBV7-9
abundance: NA
j_gene: TRBJ1-4
CDR3aa: CASSLTGTGEEKLFF
CDR3nt: TGTGCCAGCAGCTTAACCGGGACAGGGGAAGAAAAACTGTTTTTT

d_gene: NA
v_gene: TRBV19
abundance: NA
j_gene: TRBJ2-2
CDR3aa: CASSGQGRTGELFF
CDR3nt: TGTGCCAGTAGCGGGCAGGGCCGCACCGGGGAGCTGTTTTTT